The 29 T cell receptor beta chains below were found in one sample sequenced in a study of T cell responses to AZD1222 COVID-19 vaccine. Clones were sequenced by immunoSEQ multiplex PCR, and TCRdb holds only the in-frame ones, with some missing. Of about 100,000 clones in the sample, 92% were seen once. The sequencing used peripheral blood, collected on day 0 of AZD1222 vaccination. These receptors originate from an adult in good health.

The rearrangement links TRBV11-2 to TRBJ1-5; the D is unclear. This CDR3 is built from 15 residues. Germline CDR1 SGHAT, CDR2 FQNNGV. V shed 3 bases and J shed 0 bases, with 9 bases lying between them. In DNA, the CDR3 is TGTGCCAGCAGCTTTGACGGCCATAGCAATCAGCCCCAGCATTTT. It encodes CASSFDGHSNQPQHF.

The chain recombines TRBV6-5 with TRBJ2-2, with D hard to call. Trimming took 5 bases from V and 1 from J, leaving 5 bases between them. CDR1 is MNHEY, CDR2 SVGAGI, per germline. The CDR3 runs 13 residues. The CDR3 spells CASSKENTGELFF. In DNA, the CDR3 is TGTGCCAGCAGTAAGGAGAACACCGGGGAGCTGTTTTTT.

The rearrangement links TRBV9 to TRBJ1-1; no reliable D call. V lost 2 bases to trimming and J lost 2 bases, with 7 bases between them. The CDR3 spans 13 residues. Germline CDR1 SGDLS, CDR2 YYNGEE. The CDR3 here is CASSVGSNTEAFF. CDR3 DNA sequence: TGTGCCAGCAGCGTGGGCAGTAACACTGAAGCTTTCTTT.

This chain joins TRBV11-2 and TRBJ2-5; D may be TRBD2 (5 bases). In germline, CDR1 is SGHAT, CDR2 FQNNGV. The V gene lost 5 bases and the J gene lost 4 bases, with 23 bases spanning the gap. The CDR3 sequence is 17 residues long. Here the CDR3 DNA reads TGTGCCAGCAGCCCCGTGGGAGTAGCAGTGTGGGGAGAGACCCAGTACTTC. Translation: CASSPVGVAVWGETQYF.

The chain employs TRBV27 and TRBJ2-3; D is perhaps TRBD2 (6 bases). The CDR3 totals 14 residues. The germline V and J ends were trimmed by 5 bases and 2 bases, with 11 bases remaining between them. CDR1 and CDR2 from the germline V gene are MNHEY and SMNVEV (reference sequence). The CDR3 DNA reads as TGTGCCAGCAGTCCGGGACTTCACACAGATACGCAGTATTTT. As protein: CASSPGLHTDTQYF.

The chain combines TRBV5-8 with TRBJ1-1; D gene uncertain. From germline, CDR1 is SGHTS and CDR2 YDEGEE. The CDR3 covers 17 residues. Trimming shortened V by 4 bases and J by 6 bases, and 25 bases separated the two germline ends. CDR3 DNA sequence: TGTGCCAGCAGCCTCAGCCCTTGGCGGCGCCTTAAGGCTGAAGCTTTCTTT. Amino acids: CASSLSPWRRLKAEAFF.

The CDR3 coding sequence is TGTGCCAGCAGAGGAGACACTATGAACACTGAAGCTTTCTTT. Its translation is CASRGDTMNTEAFF. This rearrangement joins TRBV27 to TRBJ1-1, with unresolved D. V shed 6 bases and J shed 0 bases, with 11 bases lying between them. The CDR3 covers 14 residues. Germline CDR1 MNHEY, CDR2 SMNVEV (reference sequence).

The chain combines TRBV25-1 with TRBJ2-7, with a weak D call TRBD1 (5 bases). The CDR3 is 14 residues long. Per the germline V gene, CDR1 is MGHDK and CDR2 is SYGVNS. Trimming took 1 base from V and 2 from J, leaving 9 bases between them. The CDR3 nucleotides are TGTGCCAGCAGTGAATCTTGGACAACCTACGAGCAGTACTTC. Amino acid sequence: CASSESWTTYEQYF.

This clone was detected a few times. CDR3 residues: CSVALAGGELFF. For the CDR3, the DNA is TGCAGCGTTGCGTTGGCGGGCGGGGAGCTGTTTTTT. This sequence joins TRBV29-1 and TRBJ2-2, with a tentative D call TRBD2 (5 bases). In germline, CDR1 is SQVTM, CDR2 ANQGSEA. Trimming stripped 4 bases from V and 7 bases from J, with 10 bases between. This CDR3 has 12 amino acids.

The CDR3 reads CASSDQGSFGELFF. The CDR3, as DNA: TGCGCCAGCAGTGACCAGGGGTCTTTCGGGGAGCTGTTTTTT. The chain uses TRBV10-2 and TRBJ2-2; possibly TRBD1 for D (6 bases). V lost 3 bases, J lost 7 bases, and 12 bases lay in between. The CDR3 is 14 residues long. The germline V gene encodes CDR1 WSHSY and CDR2 SAAADI.

The chain carries TRBV20-1 and TRBJ2-3; maybe TRBD2 (5 bases). The CDR3 is 14 residues long. CDR1 and CDR2 from the germline V gene are DFQATT and SNEGSKA (reference sequence). V lost 6 bases and J 1 base, leaving 14 bases between the germline ends. In nucleotides, the CDR3 is TGCAGTGCCAGTAGCGCGTTTCGCACAGATACGCAGTATTTT. It codes for CSASSAFRTDTQYF.

The chain couples TRBV13 to TRBJ1-1, with D tentatively TRBD1 (6 bases). V was cut by 5 bases and J by 0 bases, with 13 bases left in between. CDR3 length: 15 residues. CDR1 is PRHDT and CDR2 is FYEKMQ in the germline V gene (reference sequence). The CDR3 here is CASSLRTGMNTEAFF. The CDR3 nucleotides read TGTGCCAGCAGCCTACGAACAGGGATGAACACTGAAGCTTTCTTT.

V and J are TRBV7-9 and TRBJ2-3; D possibly corresponds to TRBD2 (5 bases). Germline loops: CDR1 SEHNR, CDR2 FQNEAQ (reference sequence). The ends were cut back, 1 base at V and 0 bases at J, with 5 bases in the middle. This CDR3 comprises 14 residues. CDR3 amino acids: CASSLGTSTDTQYF. CDR3 nucleotide sequence: TGTGCCAGCAGCTTAGGGACTAGCACAGATACGCAGTATTTT.

The chain is built from TRBV5-4 and TRBJ1-1; possibly TRBD1 for D (5 bases). CDR1 SGHNT and CDR2 YYREEE come from the germline V gene (reference sequence). The V end lost 0 bases, the J end lost 5 bases, and 8 bases lay between the germline ends. CDR3 length equals 13 residues. Here the CDR3 reads CASSLGPGTEAFF. In nucleotides, the CDR3 is TGTGCCAGCAGCTTGGGGCCAGGGACTGAAGCTTTCTTT.

J is TRBJ1-1 and V is TRBV27, with D perhaps matching TRBD1 (5 bases). This CDR3 spans 16 amino acids. Looked up from germline, CDR1 is MNHEY and CDR2 is SMNVEV (reference sequence). Between the trimmed V and J ends, which lost 1 base and 1 base, there was a span of 13 bases. Written as DNA, the CDR3 is TGTGCCAGCAGTTTATTTGGGGGTAATCCGAACACTGAAGCTTTCTTT. Translating gives CASSLFGGNPNTEAFF.

The chain uses TRBV10-2 and TRBJ1-1; D is undetermined. The V gene lost 3 bases and the J gene lost 2 bases, with 16 bases spanning the gap. The germline V gene encodes CDR1 WSHSY and CDR2 SAAADI. CDR3 size: 16 residues. The DNA for the CDR3 is TGCGCCAGCAGTGAAGATATCGCATACTTAAACACTGAAGCTTTCTTT. Translating gives CASSEDIAYLNTEAFF.

The gene calls are TRBV5-8 and TRBJ2-7; 10 bases map to TRBD1. The J segment lost 3 bases and the V segment lost 0 bases, leaving 6 bases of the junction unmatched. The length of the CDR3 is 16 residues. Germline V CDR1 and CDR2: SGHTS, YDEGEE. In DNA, the CDR3 is TGTGCCAGCAGCTTGGTGGGACAGGGGACTGGCTACGAGCAGTACTTC. It codes for CASSLVGQGTGYEQYF.

V gene TRBV2 combines with J gene TRBJ2-3, with no clear D. V was cut by 0 bases and J by 4 bases, with 8 bases left in between. Germline V gene data show CDR1 as SNHLY and CDR2 as FYNNEI. This CDR3 is 14 amino acids long. The CDR3, as DNA: TGTGCCAGCAGTGAAGCTAGCACTTCAGATACGCAGTATTTT. Translating gives CASSEASTSDTQYF.

The chain recombines TRBV28 with TRBJ2-7; no clear D. Germline CDR1 MDHEN, CDR2 SYDVKM. Trimming shortened V by 6 bases and J by 2 bases, and 8 bases separated the two germline ends. CDR3 length: 12 amino acids. In DNA form, the CDR3 reads TGTGCCAGCAGATTACCTCCCTACGAGCAGTACTTC. Translating gives CASRLPPYEQYF.

V usage is TRBV6-5 and J usage is TRBJ2-7, with D maybe TRBD1 (5 bases). Per the germline V gene, CDR1 is MNHEY and CDR2 is SVGAGI. V was clipped by 6 bases and J by 2 bases, with 17 bases between them. The CDR3 is made up of 15 amino acids. CDR3 DNA: TGTGCCAGCAGGGGGTTAGCAATAGGGGCCTACGAGCAGTACTTC. This encodes CASRGLAIGAYEQYF.

The gene calls are TRBV6-4 and TRBJ2-7; TRBD1 matches 7 bases. CDR3 length: 14 amino acids. J gave up 0 bases and V 6 bases, and 5 bases lay outside the gene matches. In germline, CDR1 is MRHNA, CDR2 SNTAGT. This CDR3 reads CASSQDRSSYEQYF. DNA of the CDR3: TGTGCCAGCAGCCAGGACAGGAGCTCCTACGAGCAGTACTTC.

The J gene is TRBJ2-3, the V gene TRBV28; D is undetermined. V lost 5 bases to trimming and J lost 4 bases, with 4 bases between them. This CDR3 contains 11 residues. CDR1 is MDHEN, CDR2 SYDVKM, per germline. The CDR3 DNA is TGTGCCAGCAGTAGTCCAGATACGCAGTATTTT. Translated, it gives CASSSPDTQYF. The entire variable domain, with the rest obtained from reference TRBV28 and TRBJ2-3, is as follows: DVKVTQSSRYLVKRTGEKVFLECVQDMDHENMFWYRQDPGLGLRLIYFSYDVKMKEKGDIPEGYSVSREKKERFSLILESASTNQTSMYLCASSSPDTQYFGPGTRLTVL.

The chain couples TRBV3-1 (or the pseudogene TRBV3-2) to TRBJ2-7; no reliable D call. The CDR3 is made up of 13 amino acids. In germline, CDR1 is LGHDT, CDR2 YNNKEL (reference sequence). Trimming left V 4 bases short and J 3 bases short, with 10 bases between. CDR3 DNA: TGTGCCAGCAGCCTAACCCCACTCTACGAGCAGTACTTC. Its protein is CASSLTPLYEQYF.

This chain connects TRBV28 to TRBJ2-5; 13 bases agree with TRBD2. Looked up from germline, CDR1 is MDHEN and CDR2 is SYDVKM. The trim removed 2 bases at V and 4 bases at J, leaving 4 bases unmatched. The CDR3 extends over 16 amino acids. CDR3 DNA: TGTGCCAGCAGTTTACCACTAGCGGGAGGGTTAGAGACCCAGTACTTC. It yields the protein CASSLPLAGGLETQYF.

This chain links TRBV7-2 with TRBJ1-1, with a possible D match to TRBD1 (6 bases). Germline V gives CDR1 SGHTA, CDR2 FQGNSA. The CDR3 loop spans 13 amino acids. V lost 4 bases and J lost 4, with 10 bases in between. CDR3 coding DNA: TGTGCCAGCAGCTCATACAGGGTCACTGAAGCTTTCTTT. It translates to CASSSYRVTEAFF.

The chain combines TRBV5-6 with TRBJ1-2; a weak D match, TRBD1 (5 bases). The CDR3 sequence is 15 residues long. V lost 1 base, J lost 4 bases, and 14 bases lay in between. Germline CDR1 is SGHDT and CDR2 is YYEEEE. The CDR3 reads CASSLRDAGLYGYTF. In nucleotides, the CDR3 is TGTGCCAGCAGCTTGCGGGACGCAGGGCTCTATGGCTACACCTTC.

The rearrangement joins TRBV18 to TRBJ2-3; TRBD1 matches at 9 bases. The V segment lost 5 bases and the J segment 3 bases; nucleotides outside the gene matches: 9. The CDR3 consists of 16 residues. Per the germline V gene, CDR1 is KGHSH and CDR2 is LQKENI. The CDR3 loop reads CASSAAGTGNTDTQYF. Here the CDR3 DNA reads TGTGCCAGCTCAGCCGCCGGGACAGGGAATACAGATACGCAGTATTTT.

CDR3 region: CASLTSWQTYGYTF. CDR3 DNA: TGTGCCAGCCTGACCTCATGGCAGACCTATGGCTACACCTTC. The gene calls are TRBV27 and TRBJ1-2; D remains unclear. The germline CDR1 and CDR2 sequences are MNHEY and SMNVEV (reference sequence). The CDR3 loop spans 14 amino acids. The V and J ends lost 8 bases and 4 bases respectively, with 17 bases between them.

Concerning this clone itself: The junction and the germline gene differ at one end; a read error may be behind it. The chain recombines TRBV7-7 with TRBJ2-3; no clear D. The CDR3 consists of 14 residues. Germline CDR1 reads SSHAT; CDR2 reads FNYEAQ (reference sequence). The chain's CDR3 is CASSPDSVTDTQYF. The CDR3 DNA reads TGTGCTAGCAGCCCCGACTCGGTCACAGATACGCAGTATTTT.